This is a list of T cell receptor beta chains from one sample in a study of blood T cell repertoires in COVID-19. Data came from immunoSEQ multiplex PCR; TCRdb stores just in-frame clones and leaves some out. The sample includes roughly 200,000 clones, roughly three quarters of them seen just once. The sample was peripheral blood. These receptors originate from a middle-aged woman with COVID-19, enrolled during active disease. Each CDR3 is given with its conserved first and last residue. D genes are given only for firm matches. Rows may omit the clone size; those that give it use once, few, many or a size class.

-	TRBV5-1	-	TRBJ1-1	CASSLASRSEGVPEAFF	TGCGCCAGCAGCTTGGCGTCACGCTCGGAGGGTGTACCTGAAGCTTTCTTT
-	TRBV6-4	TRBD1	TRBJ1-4	CASSDSTGGNEKLFF	TGTGCCAGCAGTGACTCGACAGGGGGAAATGAAAAACTGTTTTTT
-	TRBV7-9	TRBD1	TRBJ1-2	CASSSQGEVVYGYTF	TGTGCCAGCAGCTCACAGGGGGAGGTAGTCTATGGCTACACCTTC
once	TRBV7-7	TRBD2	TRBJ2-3	CASSFGLAHTDTQYF	TGTGCCAGCAGCTTTGGACTAGCTCACACAGATACGCAGTATTTT
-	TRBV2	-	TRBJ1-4	CASKGGGNEKLFF	TGTGCCAGCAAAGGCGGGGGGAATGAAAAACTGTTTTTT
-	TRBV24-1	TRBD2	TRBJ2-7	CATSVWGRASYEQYF	TGTGCCACCAGTGTTTGGGGGAGGGCTTCCTACGAGCAGTACTTC
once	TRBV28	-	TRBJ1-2	CASSLRHWDYGYTF	TGTGCCAGCAGTTTAAGACACTGGGACTATGGCTACACCTTC
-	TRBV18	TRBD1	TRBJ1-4	CASTGQGPFDEKLFF	TGTGCCAGCACGGGACAGGGGCCGTTCGATGAAAAACTGTTTTTT
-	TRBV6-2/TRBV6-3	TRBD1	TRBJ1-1	CASSSTGAQEAFF	TGTGCCAGCAGTTCCACAGGGGCTCAAGAAGCTTTCTTT
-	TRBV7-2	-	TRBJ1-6	CASSLAFSDNSPLHF	TGTGCCAGCAGCTTAGCGTTTAGTGATAATTCACCCCTCCACTTT
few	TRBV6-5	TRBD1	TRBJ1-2	CASSPDRELHYTF	TGTGCCAGCAGTCCGGACAGGGAGTTACACTACACCTTC
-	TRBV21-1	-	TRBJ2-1	CASSKAGTSGGARPYNEQFF	TGTGCCAGCAGCAAGGCGGGGACTAGCGGGGGGGCCCGACCCTACAATGAGCAGTTCTTC
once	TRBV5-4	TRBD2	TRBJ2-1	CASSLAGSGSYNEQFF	TGTGCCAGCAGCTTGGCAGGTAGCGGGAGCTACAATGAGCAGTTCTTC
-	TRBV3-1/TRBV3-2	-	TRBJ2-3	CASTGSRVNTQYF	TGTGCCAGCACCGGGTCCAGGGTAAATACGCAGTATTTT
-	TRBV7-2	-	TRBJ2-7	CASSLRGGDLYEQYF	TGTGCCAGCAGCTTAAGAGGGGGAGATCTGTACGAGCAGTACTTC
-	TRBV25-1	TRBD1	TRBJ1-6	CASSGGTGGFNSPLHF	TGTGCCAGCAGCGGAGGGACAGGGGGATTTAATTCACCCCTCCACTTT
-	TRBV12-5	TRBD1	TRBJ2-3	CASGLVGTVRTDTQYF	TGTGCTAGTGGTTTGGTAGGGACAGTACGCACAGATACGCAGTATTTT
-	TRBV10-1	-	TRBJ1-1	CASSDSPPAFF	TGCGCCAGCAGTGACAGTCCTCCAGCTTTCTTT
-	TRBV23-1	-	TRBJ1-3	CASSQPPGPTGNTIYF	TGCGCCAGCAGTCAACCGCCGGGTCCCACTGGAAACACCATATATTTT
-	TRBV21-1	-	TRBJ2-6	CASSYRLPPGSPGANVLTF	TGTGCCAGCAGCTATCGACTCCCCCCGGGGTCTCCTGGGGCCAACGTCCTGACTTTC
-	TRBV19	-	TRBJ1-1	CASSIFNTEAFF	TGTGCCAGTAGTATCTTTAACACTGAAGCTTTCTTT
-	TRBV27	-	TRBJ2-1	CASSWTERYEQFF	TGTGCCAGCAGTTGGACAGAGAGGTATGAGCAGTTCTTC
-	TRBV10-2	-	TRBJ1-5	CASSENGVGGGVNQPQHF	TGCGCCAGCAGTGAGAACGGGGTTGGAGGGGGGGTAAATCAGCCCCAGCATTTT
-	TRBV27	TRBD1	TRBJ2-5	CAIQRTGESLETQYF	TGTGCCATCCAACGGACAGGGGAGAGTTTAGAGACCCAGTACTTC
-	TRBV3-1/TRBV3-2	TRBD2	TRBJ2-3	CASSQGTSGKDTQYF	TGTGCCAGCAGCCAAGGGACTAGCGGGAAAGATACGCAGTATTTT
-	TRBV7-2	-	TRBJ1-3	CASSLYPGSSGNTIYF	TGTGCCAGCAGCTTATATCCAGGCAGCTCTGGAAACACCATATATTTT
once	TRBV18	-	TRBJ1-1	CASSRDTQPMNTEAFF	TGTGCCAGCTCACGAGACACACAGCCTATGAACACTGAAGCTTTCTTT
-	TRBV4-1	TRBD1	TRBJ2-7	CASSQEARPGGSYEQYF	TGCGCCAGCAGCCAAGAAGCTAGACCAGGGGGCTCCTACGAGCAGTACTTC
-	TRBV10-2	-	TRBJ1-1	CASVKQGSTEAFF	TGCGCCAGCGTTAAACAGGGATCCACTGAAGCTTTCTTT
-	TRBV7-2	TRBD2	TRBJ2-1	CASSPRGTWTSANEQFF	TGTGCCAGCAGCCCCCGCGGGACCTGGACTAGCGCCAATGAGCAGTTCTTC
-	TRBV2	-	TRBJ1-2	CASSGRRGGYTF	TGTGCCAGCAGTGGACGTCGGGGTGGCTACACCTTC
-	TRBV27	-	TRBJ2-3	CASSLTRGRADTQYF	TGTGCCAGCAGCCTGACTAGGGGAAGGGCAGATACGCAGTATTTT
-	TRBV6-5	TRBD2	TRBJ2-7	CASSYGLAGAYEQYF	TGTGCCAGCAGTTACGGACTAGCGGGGGCATACGAGCAGTACTTC
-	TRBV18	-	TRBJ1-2	CASSPVYRAVYGYTF	TGTGCCAGCTCACCGGTTTACAGGGCAGTCTATGGCTACACCTTC
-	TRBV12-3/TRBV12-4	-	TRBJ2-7	CASSFGLYEQYF	TGTGCCAGCAGTTTTGGCCTTTACGAGCAGTACTTC
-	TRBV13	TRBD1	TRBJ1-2	CASSSKSSGTAYGYTF	TGTGCCAGCAGCTCCAAGAGTTCCGGGACAGCCTATGGCTACACCTTC
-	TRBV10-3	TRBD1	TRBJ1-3	CAIKLGQGNTIYF	TGTGCCATCAAGCTGGGACAGGGAAACACCATATATTTT
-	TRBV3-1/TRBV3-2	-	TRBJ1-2	CASSQDGNSPYGYTF	TGTGCCAGCAGCCAAGATGGAAACAGCCCTTATGGCTACACCTTC
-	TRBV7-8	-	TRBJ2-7	CASSPTEYEQYF	TGTGCCAGCAGCCCGACAGAATACGAGCAGTACTTC
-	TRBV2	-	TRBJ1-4	CASSSDSGEKLFF	TGTGCCAGCAGTAGCGACTCCGGCGAAAAACTGTTTTTT
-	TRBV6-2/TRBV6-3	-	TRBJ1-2	CASSYHPAPGYTF	TGTGCCAGCAGCTATCACCCCGCGCCCGGCTACACCTTC
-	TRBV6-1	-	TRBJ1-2	CASSELANYGYTF	TGTGCCAGCAGTGAACTCGCTAACTATGGCTACACCTTC
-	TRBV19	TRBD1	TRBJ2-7	CASRNRGSSYEQYF	TGTGCCAGTAGGAACAGGGGAAGCTCCTACGAGCAGTACTTC
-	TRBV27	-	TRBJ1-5	CASRPGTLGQPQHF	TGTGCCAGCAGGCCCGGGACACTAGGGCAGCCCCAGCATTTT
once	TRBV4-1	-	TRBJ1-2	CASSQESQGLPNYGYTF	TGCGCCAGCAGCCAAGAGTCACAGGGTCTACCTAACTATGGCTACACCTTC
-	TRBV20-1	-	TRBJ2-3	CSASVSSTDTQYF	TGCAGTGCTAGTGTATCTAGCACAGATACGCAGTATTTT
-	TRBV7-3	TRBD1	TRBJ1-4	CASSLTLGQTNEKLFF	TGTGCCAGCAGCTTAACGCTGGGACAGACTAATGAAAAACTGTTTTTT
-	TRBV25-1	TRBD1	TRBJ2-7	CASSLPGGQGAYEQYF	TGTGCCAGCAGCCTCCCAGGTGGACAGGGGGCCTACGAGCAGTACTTC
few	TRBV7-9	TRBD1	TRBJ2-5	CASSLGTALSETQYF	TGTGCCAGCAGCCTCGGGACAGCCTTATCCGAGACCCAGTACTTC
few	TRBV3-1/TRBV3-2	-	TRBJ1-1	CASSPQGSTEAFF	TGTGCCAGCAGTCCGCAGGGTAGCACTGAAGCTTTCTTT
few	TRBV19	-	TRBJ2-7	CASSSSYEQYF	TGTGCCAGTAGCAGCTCCTACGAGCAGTACTTC
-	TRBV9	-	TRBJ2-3	CASSVATDTQYF	TGTGCCAGCAGCGTAGCAACAGATACGCAGTATTTT
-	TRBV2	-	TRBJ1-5	CASSNSGGNQPQHF	TGTGCCAGCAGTAATTCAGGGGGCAATCAGCCCCAGCATTTT
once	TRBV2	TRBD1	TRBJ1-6	CAGRGAYNSPLHF	TGTGCCGGCAGGGGGGCTTATAATTCACCCCTCCACTTT
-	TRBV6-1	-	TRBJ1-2	CASSEAQGSGYGYTF	TGTGCCAGCAGTGAAGCGCAGGGGAGCGGCTATGGCTACACCTTC